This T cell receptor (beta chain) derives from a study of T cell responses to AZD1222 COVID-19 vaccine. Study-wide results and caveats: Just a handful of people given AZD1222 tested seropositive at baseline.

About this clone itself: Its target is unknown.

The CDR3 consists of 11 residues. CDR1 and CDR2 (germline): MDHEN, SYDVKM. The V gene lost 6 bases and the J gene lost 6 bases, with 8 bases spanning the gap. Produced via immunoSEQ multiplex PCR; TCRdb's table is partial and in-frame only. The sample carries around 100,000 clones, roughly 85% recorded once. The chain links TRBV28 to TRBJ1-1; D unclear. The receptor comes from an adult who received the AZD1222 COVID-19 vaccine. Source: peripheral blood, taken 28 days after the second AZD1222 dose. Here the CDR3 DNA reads TGTGCCAGCAGGTGGGGATCTGAAGCTTTCTTT. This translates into CASRWGSEAFF.